This TCR beta chain was retrieved from a study of identical twins. This CDR3 contains 10 residues. Between the trimmed V and J ends, which lost 8 bases and 7 bases, there was a span of 8 bases. Germline-derived CDR1 and CDR2 are SNHLY and FYNNEI. A single record per CDR3 protein comes from TCRdb applying MiXCR to the 5' RACE reads. Here the sample spans roughly 1,500,000 distinct CDR3 sequences, around a third being singletons. The V call is TRBV2, the J call TRBJ1-1; D is unresolved. Sequenced: cord blood. The receptor comes from a newborn girl in good health. CDR3 DNA sequence: TGTGCCAGCGGCGCCGGTGAAGCTTTCTTT. Its translation is CASGAGEAFF.